This entry features one T cell receptor (beta chain) sequence. Its antigen is unknown. Per-nucleotide qualities are absent, and no much larger clonotype sits a single base away. From a lookup of the germline V gene (reference sequence), CDR1 and CDR2 are LNHDA and SQIVND. The CDR3 holds 17 amino acids from the cysteine to the phenylalanine. The DNA shown is the 51-base CDR3, in frame from base 1. The V end loses 3 bases and the J end loses 0 bases, and a stretch of 17 bases separates them. The entry originates in a study of Ad26.COV2.S vaccination and SARS-CoV-2 variants (dated by TCRdb to the early 2020s). For the wider study: Donors in the vaccine arm were drawn from COV1001, a multicentre, randomized, double-blind, placebo-controlled phase I-IIa trial testing Ad26.COV2.S in healthy adults. Ad26.COV2.S was administered intramuscularly at a dose of 5x10^10 or 1x10^11 viral particles, either as one shot or as two shots given 56 days apart. TCRbeta repertoire sequencing served as the tool for gauging how specific and how broad the SARS-CoV-2-reactive T cell receptors were following Ad26.COV2.S vaccination. A total of some 30 samples were included in the TCR-sequenced set, comprising some 20 Ad26.COV2.S vaccine recipients, 5 placebo recipients and 8 SARS-CoV-2 convalescent individuals. Trial participants were randomized into five groups of five, in which low-dose or high-dose Ad26.COV2.S was given once or twice, or placebo was given on both occasions. Blinding of investigators to trial group allocation was maintained during experiments and outcome assessment.

General findings and caveats noted by the study authors: Substantial breadth of spike-specific CD8+ and CD4+ T cell responses was reported after vaccination. Non-spike TCR breadth was comparable between vaccine and placebo recipients, consistent with the vaccine containing only spike. The study was not powered for comparison of responses between vaccine doses or regimens. Compared with placebo recipients, Ad26.COV2.S recipients showed higher spike-specific TCR breadth (P = 0.0014). The authors noted that the TCR breadth and depth analyses may have underestimated total T cell responses.

The immunoSEQ Assay was used to sequence TCRbeta CDR3 regions. After extraction, genomic DNA underwent amplification by bias-controlled multiplex PCR, followed by high-throughput sequencing. The study's processing was this. Collapsing and filtering of sequences were performed to quantify the absolute abundance of each unique TCRbeta CDR3 region. Usable DNA was measured by amplifying reference genes present in all nucleated cells, and TCRbeta template counts were normalized to that usable DNA to estimate T cell fraction. Repertoire TCRs were annotated as SARS-CoV-2-specific by exact matching of V gene, CDR3 amino acid sequence and J gene to a known reactive TCR set. The reference SARS-CoV-2 TCR set was derived from MIRA and filtered for enrichment in COVID-19-positive ImmuneCODE repertoires, a step that removed public or cross-reactive TCRs. Drawing on the MIRA antigens, annotated TCRs were analysed further at the level of specific ORF or position within ORF. Depth was the summed frequency of annotated unique rearrangements, while breadth was defined as annotated unique rearrangements over total unique productive rearrangements. Group comparisons of TCR breadth used two-sided Wilcoxon rank-sum tests. TCRdb's version of the immuneACCESS table is confined to in-frame rearrangements and falls short of the full clone set. An unresolved V gene accounts for under half of the shortfall where checked; the remainder is of unknown origin. For V, J and clone size, that table is used; D and trimming come from the DNA. This sample comprises 300,000 to 400,000 clones, 86% of them detected only once. The ten most abundant clones make up roughly 2.1% of the sample.

The meaning of the sample's treatment or condition label: around 19 received Ad26.COV2.S at low or high dose, single or two shots; about 5 received placebo; per-sample allocation not given. Repertoires of vaccine and placebo recipients were sequenced from samples taken on day 63 after the first injection. In Cohort 1b, 20 to 25 adults aged 18-55 years were enrolled at a single site in Boston, USA, between 29 July and 7 August 2020. Ad26.COV2.S was a replication-incompetent adenovirus type 26 vector expressing a prefusion-stabilized SARS-CoV-2 spike protein from the original Wuhan strain. The chain employs TRBV19 and TRBJ1-1, and the D gene may be TRBD1, 6 bases matching. This TCR was recovered from a person between 18 and 59 years old who received the Ad26.COV2.S COVID-19 vaccine or a placebo. Sequences were derived from peripheral blood, sampled in a trial of Ad26.COV2.S vaccine versus placebo. The CDR3 corresponds to CASSIAGDTYLNTEAFF. In nucleotide form, the sequence is TGTGCCAGTAGTATCGCTGGGGACACCTACTTGAACACTGAAGCTTTCTTT.